A selection of T cell receptor beta chains follows, all from one sample in a study of T cell repertoires in cytomegalovirus infection. From the reads, TCRdb called clonotypes with MiXCR, one entry per CDR3 protein. The sample yields some 560,000 distinct CDR3 sequences, 40% seen once. These receptors lack a known antigen. The sequenced sample was cultured PBMCs, obtained from culture after CMV antigen stimulation. The receptors here all came from a human donor in good health (CMV status not recorded). Some clones in this sample may be carry-over from other donors' samples. Both conserved end residues are part of each CDR3. D genes are given only for firm matches. Rows may omit the clone size; those that give it use once, few, many or a size class.

CDR3 protein | CDR3 DNA | clone size | D gene | J gene | V gene
CSARIGGEADTQYF | TGCAGTGCTAGAATTGGAGGGGAGGCAGATACGCAGTATTTT | - | - | TRBJ2-3 | TRBV20-1
CASSLGRQYGYGYTF | TGTGCCAGCAGTCTAGGAAGACAGTATGGCTATGGCTACACCTTC | - | - | TRBJ1-2 | TRBV12-3/TRBV12-4
CSVWGVQETQYF | TGCAGCGTTTGGGGAGTACAAGAGACCCAGTACTTC | few | - | TRBJ2-5 | TRBV29-1
CASSPTPGQLSGEAFF | TGTGCCAGCAGCCCCACCCCGGGACAGCTATCTGGTGAAGCTTTCTTT | few | TRBD1 | TRBJ1-1 | TRBV7-2
CASSLSGMAQHF | TGTGCCAGCAGTTTATCAGGAATGGCCCAGCATTTT | few | - | TRBJ1-5 | TRBV28
CAATQEPVGQSGKNIQYF | TGTGCCGCCACGCAGGAACCAGTAGGCCAATCGGGCAAAAACATTCAGTACTTC | - | - | TRBJ2-4 | TRBV10-3
CASSQAFGLAGSLTGDTQYF | TGCGCCAGCAGCCAAGCCTTCGGACTAGCGGGATCCTTAACGGGGGATACGCAGTATTTT | - | TRBD2 | TRBJ2-3 | TRBV4-1
CSARDVVAGGLRETQYF | TGCAGTGCTAGAGATGTGGTAGCGGGAGGGCTCCGGGAGACCCAGTACTTC | - | TRBD2 | TRBJ2-5 | TRBV20-1
CASRPRGRLADTQYF | TGTGCCAGCAGACCTAGGGGGCGCCTGGCAGATACGCAGTATTTT | few | TRBD1 | TRBJ2-3 | TRBV7-2
CASSSEAAQPQHF | TGTGCCAGCAGCTCCGAAGCGGCCCAGCCCCAGCATTTT | few | - | TRBJ1-5 | TRBV12-3/TRBV12-4
CASSFSPGIETQYF | TGTGCCAGCAGCTTCTCCCCCGGGATCGAGACCCAGTACTTC | few | - | TRBJ2-5 | TRBV7-2
CATNSDLYGYTF | TGTGCCACCAACTCGGATCTCTATGGCTACACCTTC | few | - | TRBJ1-2 | TRBV6-1
CASSQRVTGELFF | TGTGCCAGCAGCCAAAGGGTCACCGGGGAGCTGTTTTTT | - | - | TRBJ2-2 | TRBV3-1
CASSKTRALRETQYF | TGTGCCAGCAGTAAAACCAGGGCTCTACGAGAGACCCAGTACTTC | - | - | TRBJ2-5 | TRBV6-2/TRBV6-3
CAIGRAVLYNEQFF | TGTGCCATTGGGAGGGCGGTGCTCTACAATGAGCAGTTCTTC | - | TRBD2 | TRBJ2-1 | TRBV10-3
CAWTPSGSYNEQFF | TGTGCCTGGACCCCTAGCGGGAGCTACAATGAGCAGTTCTTC | few | TRBD2 | TRBJ2-1 | TRBV30
CASSTRARITGELFF | TGTGCCAGCAGTACGAGGGCCCGGATCACCGGGGAGCTGTTTTTT | few | - | TRBJ2-2 | TRBV27
CASSPRDRGLGDTQYF | TGTGCCAGTAGTCCGCGGGACAGGGGGCTGGGAGATACGCAGTATTTT | - | TRBD1 | TRBJ2-3 | TRBV19